The rows below give T cell receptor beta chains drawn from one sample of a study of control samples from healthy donors and cancer patients. Some clones are missing from TCRdb's copy, which holds only in-frame ones; the method was immunoSEQ multiplex PCR. The sample lists under 450,000 clones, 80% to 95% occurring once. Material for sequencing was PBMCs. Receptors were obtained from a man aged 35 to 55 with head and neck cancer. Each CDR3 is given with its conserved first and last residue. The order of the fields is D gene, clone size, V gene, J gene, CDR3 DNA, CDR3 protein. D genes are given only for firm matches. Expanded clones are given a class, and other clones once, few, many or no size at all.

D: .
size: .
V: TRBV11-2
J: TRBJ2-1
DNA: TGTGCCAGCAGTTTGACCGGTAATGAGCAGTTCTTC
CDR3: CASSLTGNEQFF

D: TRBD2
size: .
V: TRBV7-2
J: TRBJ2-3
DNA: TGTGCCAGCAGCTTAGACAGCGGAGCGGGGACAGATACGCAGTATTTT
CDR3: CASSLDSGAGTDTQYF

D: TRBD2
size: .
V: TRBV11-2
J: TRBJ2-1
DNA: TGTGCCAGCAGCGGACTAGCGGGCCATGAGCAGTTCTTC
CDR3: CASSGLAGHEQFF

D: .
size: once
V: TRBV7-2
J: TRBJ1-4
DNA: TGTGCCAGCAGCCCTGAGGGGCGACCCGAAAAACTGTTTTTT
CDR3: CASSPEGRPEKLFF

D: TRBD1
size: .
V: TRBV2
J: TRBJ1-5
DNA: TGTGCCAGCAGCGACAGGGGGGCCGTTCCGCCATCGAGCAATCAGCCCCAGCATTTT
CDR3: CASSDRGAVPPSSNQPQHF

D: TRBD1
size: .
V: TRBV18
J: TRBJ1-3
DNA: TGTGCCAGCTCACCACCATCCGGGACAGGGAGCTCTGGAAACACCATATATTTT
CDR3: CASSPPSGTGSSGNTIYF

D: .
size: .
V: TRBV13
J: TRBJ1-4
DNA: TGTGCCAGCAGCGCTGGAAGGACTAATGAAAAACTGTTTTTT
CDR3: CASSAGRTNEKLFF

D: TRBD1
size: .
V: TRBV28
J: TRBJ1-6
DNA: TGTGCCAGCAGTGCTCCGGGACAGTCGGATGATTCACCCCTCCACTTT
CDR3: CASSAPGQSDDSPLHF

D: TRBD1
size: .
V: TRBV12-3/TRBV12-4
J: TRBJ2-5
DNA: TGTGCCAGCAGCTTGGACAGGCCCCAGTACTTC
CDR3: CASSLDRPQYF

D: .
size: .
V: TRBV3-1/TRBV3-2
J: TRBJ1-1
DNA: TGTGCCAGCAGCCAAGCGGGTAGACCCGCTGAAGCTTTCTTT
CDR3: CASSQAGRPAEAFF

D: TRBD1
size: .
V: TRBV6-2/TRBV6-3
J: TRBJ2-7
DNA: TGTGCCAGCAGTTACCCACCTCCGGGGACAGGGGCCTACGAGCAGTACTTC
CDR3: CASSYPPPGTGAYEQYF

D: TRBD1
size: few
V: TRBV6-4
J: TRBJ1-2
DNA: TGTGCCAGCAGTGACTTCGGGGCAGGGGGGGCGAGTCACGGCTACACCTTC
CDR3: CASSDFGAGGASHGYTF

D: .
size: .
V: TRBV5-6
J: TRBJ1-2
DNA: TGTGCCAGCAGCTCAGGGGAGAGGGCGTATGGCTACACCTTC
CDR3: CASSSGERAYGYTF

D: .
size: once
V: TRBV19
J: TRBJ1-1
DNA: TGTGCCAGTAGTATTGGGTGGAACACTGAAGCTTTCTTT
CDR3: CASSIGWNTEAFF

D: .
size: .
V: TRBV5-5
J: TRBJ1-5
DNA: TGTGCCAGCAGCTTGTGGGGGGGCAGCAATCAGCCCCAGCATTTT
CDR3: CASSLWGGSNQPQHF

D: .
size: .
V: TRBV7-9
J: TRBJ1-4
DNA: TGTGCCAGCAGCTTAGGCGCGCCTGGAGGGGGTGAACTGTTTTTT
CDR3: CASSLGAPGGGELFF

D: TRBD2
size: .
V: TRBV6-2/TRBV6-3
J: TRBJ2-3
DNA: TGTGCCAGCAGTTATACTAGCGGGGGAGATACGCAGTATTTT
CDR3: CASSYTSGGDTQYF

D: .
size: .
V: TRBV28
J: TRBJ1-5
DNA: TGTGCCAGCAGTCGGGGGGGGTCAGGACAGCCCCAGCATTTT
CDR3: CASSRGGSGQPQHF

D: .
size: .
V: TRBV28
J: TRBJ1-1
DNA: TGTGCCAGCGCGATGGGCTTGGGTCAGGGGCTTGAAGCTTTCTTT
CDR3: CASAMGLGQGLEAFF

D: .
size: .
V: TRBV12-3/TRBV12-4
J: TRBJ1-2
DNA: TGTGCCAGCAGGAAACAAGGGGGCTACACCTTC
CDR3: CASRKQGGYTF

D: TRBD1
size: .
V: TRBV5-6
J: TRBJ2-1
DNA: TGTGCCAGCAGAGTGACAGGGACCTACAATGAGCAGTTCTTC
CDR3: CASRVTGTYNEQFF

D: .
size: once
V: TRBV3-1/TRBV3-2
J: TRBJ2-2
DNA: TGTGCCAGCAGCCGCGTGGCCAGCAGCATGAACACCGGGGAGCTGTTTTTT
CDR3: CASSRVASSMNTGELFF

D: .
size: .
V: TRBV3-1/TRBV3-2
J: TRBJ1-3
DNA: TGTGCCAGCAGCTGGGGGGGAGCCCAAGGGGCTGGAAACACCATATATTTT
CDR3: CASSWGGAQGAGNTIYF

D: .
size: .
V: TRBV6-1
J: TRBJ1-5
DNA: TGTGCCAGCAGTGAACTTAGTAATAGCAATCAGCCCCAGCATTTT
CDR3: CASSELSNSNQPQHF

D: .
size: .
V: TRBV3-1/TRBV3-2
J: TRBJ2-3
DNA: TGTGCCAGCAGCCAAGCGGGAGTAGGCGCAGATACGCAGTATTTT
CDR3: CASSQAGVGADTQYF

D: TRBD1
size: .
V: TRBV29-1
J: TRBJ1-2
DNA: TGCAGCGGACTGGGACAGGGCGGGAACTATGGCTACACCTTC
CDR3: CSGLGQGGNYGYTF

D: .
size: .
V: TRBV4-3
J: TRBJ1-3
DNA: TGCGCCAGCAGCCAAGATTACTCGTCTGGAAACACCATATATTTT
CDR3: CASSQDYSSGNTIYF

D: .
size: .
V: TRBV10-2
J: TRBJ2-7
DNA: TGCGCCAGCAAAACGGGCGGGATGGAGTACGAGCAGTACTTC
CDR3: CASKTGGMEYEQYF

D: .
size: .
V: TRBV20-1
J: TRBJ2-7
DNA: TGCAGTGCTAGTACCGGGTTCTACGAGCAGTACTTC
CDR3: CSASTGFYEQYF

D: .
size: .
V: TRBV4-3
J: TRBJ1-1
DNA: TGCGCCAGCAGCCAAGCGGGCTTGGGGACTGAAGCTTTCTTT
CDR3: CASSQAGLGTEAFF

D: .
size: .
V: TRBV5-1
J: TRBJ2-2
DNA: TGCGCCAGCAGCCTTACATCGGGAGTCGACGGGGAGCTGTTTTTT
CDR3: CASSLTSGVDGELFF

D: TRBD1
size: .
V: TRBV29-1
J: TRBJ1-1
DNA: TGCAGCGTTATAGAGGGGACAGGGACATACACTGAAGCTTTCTTT
CDR3: CSVIEGTGTYTEAFF

D: TRBD2
size: .
V: TRBV24-1
J: TRBJ2-5
DNA: TGTGCCACCAGTGATCCTACTTGGACTAGCCGGCATAGGGAGACCCAGTACTTC
CDR3: CATSDPTWTSRHRETQYF

D: .
size: .
V: TRBV27
J: TRBJ2-2
DNA: TGTGCCAGCAGTTTGGCGGGGTCTTTGACCGGGGAGCTGTTTTTT
CDR3: CASSLAGSLTGELFF